This T cell receptor beta chain appears in the sequencing data of a study of technical replicates of blood from several donors. With 4 bases removed from V and 0 bases from J, the gap between germline ends came to 11 bases. The CDR3 loop spans 15 amino acids. Germline V gene sequence: CDR1 SEHNR, CDR2 FQNEAQ (reference sequence). Generated by immunoSEQ multiplex PCR, the TCRdb table keeps only in-frame clones and is missing some. The repertoire holds about 88,000 clones, with roughly 94% as singletons. The V and J genes are TRBV7-9 and TRBJ2-3, with D perhaps matching TRBD2 (6 bases). Material: T cells isolated from PBMCs. The source of this sequence is a human donor in good health. The CDR3 region is CASSSISGSTDTQYF. The CDR3 DNA sequence: TGTGCCAGCAGCTCGATTAGCGGAAGCACAGATACGCAGTATTTT.